This T cell receptor beta chain was observed in a study of control samples from healthy donors and cancer patients. In its sample, this clone was seen once. CDR1 LGHDT and CDR2 YNNKEL come from the germline V gene (reference sequence). V was clipped by 2 bases and J by 7 bases; unmatched bases: 6. The CDR3 is 15 amino acids. Using immunoSEQ multiplex PCR, the repertoire was profiled, and TCRdb retains in-frame clones only, with some absent. The table has approximately 110,000 clones, roughly nine tenths seen once. The sample was blood. This rearrangement joins TRBV3-1 (or the pseudogene TRBV3-2) to TRBJ1-1, with 11 bases fitting TRBD1. This receptor was obtained from a human donor in good health. The donor label of this sample is uncertain. CDR3 DNA sequence: TGTGCCAGCAGCCAAAGGACAGGGGGCCTTGGTGAAGCTTTCTTT. This gives the protein CASSQRTGGLGEAFF.